This T cell receptor (beta chain) was documented in a study of blood T cell repertoires in COVID-19. Here immunoSEQ multiplex PCR was the method, and the copy in TCRdb shows in-frame clones only, minus some. The sample has approximately 300,000 clones, around 86% seen once. Germline loops: CDR1 SGHRS, CDR2 YFSETQ. Trimming pared 3 bases from V and 0 bases from J, leaving 10 bases between. This CDR3 has 15 residues. The TCR comes from a man in his sixties who had recovered from COVID-19. Sequences were obtained from PBMCs or T cells enriched from blood (not recorded which). V and J are TRBV5-1 and TRBJ2-1; TRBD1 is a possible D gene (6 bases). CDR3 sequence: CASSSGTSSYNEQFF. The CDR3 DNA follows: TGCGCCAGCAGCTCCGGGACAAGCTCCTACAATGAGCAGTTCTTC.